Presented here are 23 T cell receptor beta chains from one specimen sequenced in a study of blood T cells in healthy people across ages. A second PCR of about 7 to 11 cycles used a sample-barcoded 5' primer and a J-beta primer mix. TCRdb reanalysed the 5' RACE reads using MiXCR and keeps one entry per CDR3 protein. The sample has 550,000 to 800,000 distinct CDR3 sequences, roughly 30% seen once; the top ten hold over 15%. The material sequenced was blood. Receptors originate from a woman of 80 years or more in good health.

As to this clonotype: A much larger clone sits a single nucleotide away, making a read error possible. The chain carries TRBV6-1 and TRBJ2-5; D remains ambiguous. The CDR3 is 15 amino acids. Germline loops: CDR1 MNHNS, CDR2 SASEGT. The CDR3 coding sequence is TGTGCCAGCAGTGAAGCGCACGGATCTAAAGAGACCCTGTACTTC. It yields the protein CASSEAHGSKETLYF.

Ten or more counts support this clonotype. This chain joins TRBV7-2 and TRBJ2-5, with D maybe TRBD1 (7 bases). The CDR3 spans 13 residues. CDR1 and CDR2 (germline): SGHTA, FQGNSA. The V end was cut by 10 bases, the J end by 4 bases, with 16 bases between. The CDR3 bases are TGTGCCATCGCGGAGGGGGCTGGAGAGACCCAGTACTTC. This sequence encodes CAIAEGAGETQYF.

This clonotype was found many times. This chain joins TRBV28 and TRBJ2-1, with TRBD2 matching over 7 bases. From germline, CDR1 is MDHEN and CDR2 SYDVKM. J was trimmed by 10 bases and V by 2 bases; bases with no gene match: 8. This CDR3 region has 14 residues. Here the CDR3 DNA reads TGTGCCAGCAGTTTAGCGGGGGTCATGGAGGAGCAGTTCTTC. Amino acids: CASSLAGVMEEQFF.

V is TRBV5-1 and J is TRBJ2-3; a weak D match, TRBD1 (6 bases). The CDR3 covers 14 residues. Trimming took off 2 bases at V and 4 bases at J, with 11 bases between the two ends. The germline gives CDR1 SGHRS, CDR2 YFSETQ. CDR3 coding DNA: TGCGCCAGCAGCTTCACAGGGTTACCAGATACGCAGTATTTT. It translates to CASSFTGLPDTQYF.

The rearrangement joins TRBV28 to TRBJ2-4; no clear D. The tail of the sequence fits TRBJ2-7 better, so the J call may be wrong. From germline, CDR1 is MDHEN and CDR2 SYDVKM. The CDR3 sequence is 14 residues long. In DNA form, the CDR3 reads TGTGCCAGCAGCCCCTTAGGGATTTTGTACGAGCAGTACTTC. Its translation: CASSPLGILYEQYF.

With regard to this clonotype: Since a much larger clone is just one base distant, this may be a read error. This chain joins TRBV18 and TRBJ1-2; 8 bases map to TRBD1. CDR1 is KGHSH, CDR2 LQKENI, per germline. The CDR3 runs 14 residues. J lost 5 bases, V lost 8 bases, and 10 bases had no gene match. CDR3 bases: TGTGCCAGCACACTTCACGACAGGGGATATGGCTACACCTTC. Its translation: CASTLHDRGYGYTF.

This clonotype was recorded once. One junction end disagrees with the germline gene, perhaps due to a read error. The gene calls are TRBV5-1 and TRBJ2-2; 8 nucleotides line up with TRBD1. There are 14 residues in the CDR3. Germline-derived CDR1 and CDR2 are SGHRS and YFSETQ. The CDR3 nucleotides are TGCGCCAGCACAGGGGGCGGCCGCACCGGGGAGCGGTTTTTT. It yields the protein CASTGGGRTGERFF.

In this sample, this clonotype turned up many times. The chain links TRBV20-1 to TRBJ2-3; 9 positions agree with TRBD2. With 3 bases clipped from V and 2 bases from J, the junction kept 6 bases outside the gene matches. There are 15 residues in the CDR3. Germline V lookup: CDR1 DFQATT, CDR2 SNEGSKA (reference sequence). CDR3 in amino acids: CSASGLAGTTDTQYF. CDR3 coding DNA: TGCAGTGCTAGTGGGCTAGCGGGGACCACAGATACGCAGTATTTT.

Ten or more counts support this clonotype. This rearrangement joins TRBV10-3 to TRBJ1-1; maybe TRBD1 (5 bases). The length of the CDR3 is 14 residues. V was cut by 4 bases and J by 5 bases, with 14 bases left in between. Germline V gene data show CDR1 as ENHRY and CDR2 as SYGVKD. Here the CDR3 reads CAISVGAAGTEAFF. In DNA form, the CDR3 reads TGTGCCATCAGTGTTGGCGCGGCAGGGACTGAAGCTTTCTTT.

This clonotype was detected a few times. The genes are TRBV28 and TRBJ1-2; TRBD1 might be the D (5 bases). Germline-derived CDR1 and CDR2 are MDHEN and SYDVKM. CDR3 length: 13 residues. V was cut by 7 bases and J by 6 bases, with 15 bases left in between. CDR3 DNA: TGTGCCAGCACCCTGAGGGGCAGAAATGGCTACACCTTC. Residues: CASTLRGRNGYTF.

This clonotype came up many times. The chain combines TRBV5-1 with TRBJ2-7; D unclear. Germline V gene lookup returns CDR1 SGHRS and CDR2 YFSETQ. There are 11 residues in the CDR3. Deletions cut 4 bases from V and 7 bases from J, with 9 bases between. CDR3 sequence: CASSDYWEQYF. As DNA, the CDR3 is TGCGCCAGCAGCGATTACTGGGAGCAGTACTTC.

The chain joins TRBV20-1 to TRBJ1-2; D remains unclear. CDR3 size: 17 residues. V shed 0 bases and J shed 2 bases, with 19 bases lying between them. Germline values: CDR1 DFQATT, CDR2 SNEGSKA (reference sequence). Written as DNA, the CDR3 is TGCAGTGCTAGAGATCGAGGCCCGGGTGGCCCGAACTATGGCTACACCTTC. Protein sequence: CSARDRGPGGPNYGYTF.

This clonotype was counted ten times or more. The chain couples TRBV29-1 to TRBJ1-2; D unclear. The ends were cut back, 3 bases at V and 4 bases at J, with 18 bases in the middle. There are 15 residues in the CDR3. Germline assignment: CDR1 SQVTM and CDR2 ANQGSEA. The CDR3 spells CSVEGTGGGFYGYTF. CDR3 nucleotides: TGCAGCGTTGAGGGCACCGGAGGAGGTTTCTATGGCTACACCTTC.

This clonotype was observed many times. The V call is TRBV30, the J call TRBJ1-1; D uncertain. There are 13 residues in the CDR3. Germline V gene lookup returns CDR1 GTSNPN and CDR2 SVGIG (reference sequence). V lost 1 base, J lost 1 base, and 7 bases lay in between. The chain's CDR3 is CAWSARRNTEAFF. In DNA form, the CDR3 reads TGTGCCTGGAGTGCGAGGAGGAACACTGAAGCTTTCTTT.

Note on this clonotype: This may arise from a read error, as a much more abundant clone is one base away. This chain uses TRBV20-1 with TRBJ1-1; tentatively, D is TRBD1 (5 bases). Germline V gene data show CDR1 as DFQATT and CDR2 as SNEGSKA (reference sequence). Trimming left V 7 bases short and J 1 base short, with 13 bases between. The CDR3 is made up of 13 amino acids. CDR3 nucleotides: TGCAGTGTTCTCAGGGTAAGGAACACTGAAGCTTTCTTT. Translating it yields CSVLRVRNTEAFF.

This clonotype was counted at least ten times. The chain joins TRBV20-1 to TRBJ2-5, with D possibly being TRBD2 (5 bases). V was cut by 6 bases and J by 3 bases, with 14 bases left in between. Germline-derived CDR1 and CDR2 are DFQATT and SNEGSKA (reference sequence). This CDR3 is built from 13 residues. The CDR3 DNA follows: TGCAGTGCGCCGCGAGGGTCCAAAGAGACCCAGTACTTC. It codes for CSAPRGSKETQYF.

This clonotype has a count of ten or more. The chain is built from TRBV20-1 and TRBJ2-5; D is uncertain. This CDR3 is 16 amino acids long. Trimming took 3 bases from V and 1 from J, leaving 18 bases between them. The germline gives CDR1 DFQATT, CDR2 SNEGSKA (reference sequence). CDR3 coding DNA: TGCAGTGCTAGTCCCCTGGCTGGCGCCGCCCAAGAGACCCAGTACTTC. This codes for CSASPLAGAAQETQYF.

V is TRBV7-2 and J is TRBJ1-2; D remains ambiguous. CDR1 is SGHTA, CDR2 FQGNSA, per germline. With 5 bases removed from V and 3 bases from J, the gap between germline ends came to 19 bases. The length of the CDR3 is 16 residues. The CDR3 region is CASSTSRGGVDYGYTF. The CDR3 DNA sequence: TGTGCCAGCAGCACATCCCGGGGAGGTGTGGACTATGGCTACACCTTC.

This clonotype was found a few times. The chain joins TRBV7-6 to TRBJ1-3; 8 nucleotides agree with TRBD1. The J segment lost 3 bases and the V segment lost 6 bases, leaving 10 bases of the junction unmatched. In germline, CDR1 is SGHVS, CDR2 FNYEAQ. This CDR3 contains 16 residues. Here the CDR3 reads CASRGDRGGGGNTIYF. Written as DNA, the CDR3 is TGTGCCAGCAGGGGCGACAGGGGAGGAGGTGGAAACACCATATATTTT.

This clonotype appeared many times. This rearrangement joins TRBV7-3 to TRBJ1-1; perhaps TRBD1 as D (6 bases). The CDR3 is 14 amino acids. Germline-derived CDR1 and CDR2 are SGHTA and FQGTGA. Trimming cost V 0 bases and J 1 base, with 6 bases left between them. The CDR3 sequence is CASSLTDRNTEAFF. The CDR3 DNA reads TGTGCCAGCAGCTTAACGGACAGGAACACTGAAGCTTTCTTT.

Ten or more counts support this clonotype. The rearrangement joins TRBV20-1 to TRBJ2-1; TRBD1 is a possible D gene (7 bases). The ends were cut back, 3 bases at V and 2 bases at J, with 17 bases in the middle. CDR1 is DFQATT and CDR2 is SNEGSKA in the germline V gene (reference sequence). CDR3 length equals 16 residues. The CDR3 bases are TGCAGTGCTAGCATAAGACAGGGACTTACCTACAATGAGCAGTTCTTC. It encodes CSASIRQGLTYNEQFF.

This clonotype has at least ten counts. The CDR3 loop is CASSLGTSRVNEQFF. CDR3 nucleotides: TGTGCCAGCAGCTTAGGGACTAGCCGGGTCAATGAGCAGTTCTTC. The rearrangement links TRBV7-2 to TRBJ2-1; 8 bases are shared with TRBD2. The V and J ends lost 1 base and 6 bases, in that order; junction bases with no gene match: 5. Germline CDR1 is SGHTA and CDR2 is FQGNSA. The CDR3 has 15 residues. The complete variable domain, with remaining parts taken from reference TRBV7-2 and TRBJ2-1, reads GAGVSQSPSNKVTEKGKDVELRCDPISGHTALYWYRQSLGQGLEFLIYFQGNSAPDKSGLPSDRFSAERTGGSVSTLTIQRTQQEDSAVYLCASSLGTSRVNEQFFGPGTRLTVL.

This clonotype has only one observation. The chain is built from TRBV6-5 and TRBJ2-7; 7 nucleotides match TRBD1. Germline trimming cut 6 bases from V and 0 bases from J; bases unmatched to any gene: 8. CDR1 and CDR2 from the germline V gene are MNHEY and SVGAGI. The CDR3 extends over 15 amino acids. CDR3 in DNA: TGTGCCAGCAGCCCACAGGGGAAGAGCTCCTACGAGCAGTACTTC. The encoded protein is CASSPQGKSSYEQYF.